The 28 T cell receptor beta chains below come from one sample, sequenced in a study of blood T cell repertoires in COVID-19. The assay was immunoSEQ multiplex PCR, and TCRdb's table has in-frame clones only and misses some. Found here are roughly 190,000 clones, 94% of them singletons; the top ten hold 0.76%. Material: peripheral blood. The receptors were gathered from a man aged 25 to 40 with COVID-19, enrolled during active disease.

This clone was detected only once. The chain joins TRBV19 to TRBJ1-4; 10 bases match TRBD1. CDR1 and CDR2 (germline): LNHDA, SQIVND (reference sequence). The V and J ends lost 5 bases and 7 bases, in that order; junction bases with no gene match: 7. The CDR3 spans 15 residues. CDR3 sequence (DNA): TGTGCCAGTAGTGCCGACAGGGGGCTCGGTGAAAAACTGTTTTTT. Protein product: CASSADRGLGEKLFF.

V is TRBV3-1 (or the pseudogene TRBV3-2) and J is TRBJ2-1; 10 nucleotides line up with TRBD2. The CDR3 sequence is 16 residues long. Germline V gene sequence: CDR1 LGHDT, CDR2 YNNKEL (reference sequence). Trimming removed 2 bases from V and 12 bases from J; junction bases left unmatched: 13. As DNA, the CDR3 is TGTGCCAGCAGCCAATACAGGGCACAACTAGCGGGGACGCAGTTCTTC. It specifies CASSQYRAQLAGTQFF.

V usage is TRBV6-5 and J usage is TRBJ1-3; a weak D match, TRBD1 (6 bases). Germline lookup yields CDR1 MNHEY and CDR2 SVGAGI. Trimming removed 4 bases at V and 4 bases at J, with 11 bases between. The CDR3 contains 14 residues. CDR3 region: CASSSPQGGNTIYF. The CDR3 DNA reads TGTGCCAGCAGTTCCCCACAGGGCGGAAACACCATATATTTT.

The chain couples TRBV27 to TRBJ1-1; TRBD1 matches 11 bases. Unmatched junction bases numbered 11, after V lost 6 bases and J lost 11 bases. CDR1 MNHEY and CDR2 SMNVEV come from the germline V gene (reference sequence). The CDR3 runs 14 residues. This CDR3 reads CASSSGQGALRAFF. CDR3 DNA: TGTGCCAGCAGCTCAGGACAGGGGGCTTTAAGGGCTTTCTTT.

The chain has TRBV5-1 and TRBJ1-2; D perhaps matches TRBD1 (5 bases). V shed 4 bases and J shed 2 bases, with 24 bases lying between them. The CDR3 covers 18 residues. Germline V CDR1 and CDR2: SGHRS, YFSETQ. The CDR3 loop is CASSDNGWWVGGNYGYTF. CDR3 in DNA: TGCGCCAGCAGCGACAACGGCTGGTGGGTGGGGGGGAACTATGGCTACACCTTC. Looking up the rest from reference TRBV5-1 and TRBJ1-2 gives the full variable domain: KAGVTQTPRYLIKTRGQQVTLSCSPISGHRSVSWYQQTPGQGLQFLFEYFSETQRNKGNFPGRFSGRQFSNSRSEMNVSTLELGDSALYLCASSDNGWWVGGNYGYTFGSGTRLTVV.

CDR3 DNA: TGCGCCAGCAGCTTGGTAGGGGAAGGGGAGCAGTACTTC. It is translated as CASSLVGEGEQYF. The chain joins TRBV5-1 to TRBJ2-7, with D perhaps matching TRBD1 (5 bases). This CDR3 comprises 13 residues. The V gene lost 0 bases and the J gene lost 7 bases, with 11 bases spanning the gap. Germline V gene lookup returns CDR1 SGHRS and CDR2 YFSETQ.

This clone was seen a handful of times. The chain links TRBV19 to TRBJ2-7; the match to TRBD2 covers 9 bases. The CDR3 length is 15 residues. The V gene end was trimmed by 3 bases and the J gene end by 0 bases; junction bases not matched to a gene: 3. Germline CDR1 LNHDA, CDR2 SQIVND (reference sequence). CDR3 bases: TGTGCCAGTAGTATTCATAGCGGGAGCTCCTACGAGCAGTACTTC. Encoded protein: CASSIHSGSSYEQYF.

V and J are TRBV3-1 (or the pseudogene TRBV3-2) and TRBJ1-5; D is unclear. Germline CDR1 LGHDT, CDR2 YNNKEL (reference sequence). Trimming took 0 bases from V and 0 from J, leaving 3 bases between them. The CDR3 has 14 amino acids. DNA of the CDR3: TGTGCCAGCAGCCAAGACGGTAGCAATCAGCCCCAGCATTTT. Translated, it gives CASSQDGSNQPQHF.

The J gene is TRBJ2-3, the V gene TRBV6-5; 8 positions match TRBD1. Germline V gives CDR1 MNHEY, CDR2 SVGAGI. This CDR3 is built from 16 residues. J was trimmed by 0 bases and V by 2 bases; bases with no gene match: 4. The CDR3 nucleotides read TGTGCCAGCAGTTACGACAGGGGTACTAGCACAGATACGCAGTATTTT. This encodes CASSYDRGTSTDTQYF.

V usage is TRBV7-3 and J usage is TRBJ2-3, with D possibly matching TRBD1 (6 bases). V lost 0 bases and J 6 bases, leaving 13 bases between the germline ends. The CDR3 totals 15 residues. Germline V gene lookup returns CDR1 SGHTA and CDR2 FQGTGA. The CDR3, as DNA: TGTGCCAGCAGCTTAACGGGGGCGAGGTCGGATACGCAGTATTTT. Residues: CASSLTGARSDTQYF.

The chain links TRBV7-2 to TRBJ1-2, with D maybe TRBD1 (6 bases). Germline V gene lookup returns CDR1 SGHTA and CDR2 FQGNSA. Trimming cost V 1 base and J 4 bases, with 13 bases left between them. The CDR3 spans 15 residues. The CDR3 DNA reads as TGTGCCAGCAGCTTAGGCCTAACGGACAGCTATGGCTACACCTTC. It specifies CASSLGLTDSYGYTF.

The CDR3: CASSSSQTGSQHF. The CDR3 DNA reads TGTGCCAGCAGTTCCTCCCAGACAGGGTCCCAGCATTTT. J is TRBJ1-5 and V is TRBV6-2 or TRBV6-3; 7 nucleotides line up with TRBD1. Germline V gene sequence: CDR1 MNHEY, CDR2 SVGEGT. V trimming: 4 bases; J trimming: 11 bases; junction bases outside the gene matches: 8. The CDR3 extends over 13 amino acids.

This clone showed up just once. This rearrangement joins TRBV9 to TRBJ1-1; D is ambiguous. Germline CDR1 is SGDLS and CDR2 is YYNGEE. V lost 0 bases to trimming and J lost 1 base, with 10 bases between them. The length of the CDR3 is 15 residues. The CDR3 region has the DNA TGTGCCAGCAGCGTAGGCCCGGGATGGAACACTGAAGCTTTCTTT. Its protein is CASSVGPGWNTEAFF.

V is TRBV19 and J is TRBJ2-5; TRBD2 matches at 10 bases. J was trimmed by 5 bases and V by 5 bases; bases with no gene match: 2. Looked up from germline, CDR1 is LNHDA and CDR2 is SQIVND (reference sequence). The length of the CDR3 is 13 residues. The DNA for the CDR3 is TGTGCCAGTAGTCCACTAGCGGGGGAGACCCAGTACTTC. Its protein is CASSPLAGETQYF.

This rearrangement joins TRBV5-1 to TRBJ2-5; maybe TRBD1 (6 bases). Per germline, CDR1 SGHRS and CDR2 YFSETQ. This CDR3 contains 15 residues. Trimming took 4 bases from V and 5 from J, leaving 18 bases between them. DNA for the CDR3: TGCGCCAGCAGCCCGGGCCAGGGGTTAGGGGAGACCCAGTACTTC. Protein: CASSPGQGLGETQYF. The full variable domain, its missing parts supplied by reference TRBV5-1 and TRBJ2-5, is KAGVTQTPRYLIKTRGQQVTLSCSPISGHRSVSWYQQTPGQGLQFLFEYFSETQRNKGNFPGRFSGRQFSNSRSEMNVSTLELGDSALYLCASSPGQGLGETQYFGPGTRLLVL.

This chain links TRBV10-3 with TRBJ2-5; 7 bases are shared with TRBD1. This CDR3 is 15 amino acids long. Per the germline V gene, CDR1 is ENHRY and CDR2 is SYGVKD. V lost 6 bases and J lost 5; bases outside the gene matches: 12. The CDR3 nucleotides read TGTGCCATCAGCCCCGAGGGACAGCCTGGGGAGACCCAGTACTTC. Its protein is CAISPEGQPGETQYF.

J is TRBJ2-1 and V is TRBV3-1 (or the pseudogene TRBV3-2); tentatively, D is TRBD1 (5 bases). From germline, CDR1 is LGHDT and CDR2 YNNKEL (reference sequence). Between the trimmed V and J ends, which lost 0 bases and 0 bases, there was a span of 12 bases. CDR3 length equals 17 residues. CDR3 sequence (DNA): TGTGCCAGCAGCCAAGATTACAGCAGGGTCTCCTACAATGAGCAGTTCTTC. Translated: CASSQDYSRVSYNEQFF.

The chain employs TRBV10-3 and TRBJ1-5; D ambiguous. Germline V lookup: CDR1 ENHRY, CDR2 SYGVKD. Trimming left V 5 bases short and J 0 bases short, with 5 bases between. CDR3 length: 13 amino acids. CDR3 coding DNA: TGTGCCATCAGTTACAGTAGCAATCAGCCCCAGCATTTT. It encodes CAISYSSNQPQHF.

V gene TRBV3-1 (or the pseudogene TRBV3-2) combines with J gene TRBJ2-5; TRBD2 agrees at 9 bases. This CDR3 region has 15 residues. Germline values: CDR1 LGHDT, CDR2 YNNKEL (reference sequence). V gave up 4 bases and J gave up 4 bases; unmatched junction bases: 7. CDR3 nucleotides: TGTGCCAGCAGCCCCGCGGGGGGGGAAGGAGAGACCCAGTACTTC. Protein product: CASSPAGGEGETQYF.

The chain carries TRBV2 and TRBJ2-7; no reliable D call. Between the trimmed V and J ends, which lost 4 bases and 4 bases, there was a span of 8 bases. Germline values: CDR1 SNHLY, CDR2 FYNNEI. This CDR3 region has 12 residues. CDR3 sequence reads: CASSAELYEQYF. Written as DNA, the CDR3 is TGTGCCAGCAGTGCTGAGCTTTACGAGCAGTACTTC.

This rearrangement joins TRBV9 to TRBJ1-4; TRBD1 matches at 8 bases. Germline lookup yields CDR1 SGDLS and CDR2 YYNGEE. Unmatched junction bases numbered 10, after V lost 3 bases and J lost 6 bases. CDR3 length: 16 residues. CDR3 bases: TGTGCCAGCAGCGGCTACAGGGGGGTTTGGTATGAAAAACTGTTTTTT. This encodes CASSGYRGVWYEKLFF. Drawing the rest from reference TRBV9 and TRBJ1-4, the complete variable domain is DSGVTQTPKHLITATGQRVTLRCSPRSGDLSVYWYQQSLDQGLQFLIQYYNGEERAKGNILERFSAQQFPDLHSELNLSSLELGDSALYFCASSGYRGVWYEKLFFGSGTQLSVL.

The CDR3 coding sequence is TGTGCCAGCAGTCCACAGGGGGCGGCCACTGAAGCTTTCTTT. Translating gives CASSPQGAATEAFF. This sequence joins TRBV2 and TRBJ1-1; 9 positions agree with TRBD1. The CDR3 has 14 residues. Unmatched junction bases numbered 5, after V lost 5 bases and J lost 4 bases. In germline, CDR1 is SNHLY, CDR2 FYNNEI. Using reference TRBV2 and TRBJ1-1 for the parts outside the CDR3, the full variable domain is EPEVTQTPSHQVTQMGQEVILRCVPISNHLYFYWYRQILGQKVEFLVSFYNNEISEKSEIFDDQFSVERPDGSNFTLKIRSTKLEDSAMYFCASSPQGAATEAFFGQGTRLTVV.

The chain has TRBV5-1 and TRBJ1-1; unclear D gene. Deletions cut 0 bases from V and 1 base from J, with 16 bases between. The length of the CDR3 is 17 residues. CDR1 is SGHRS and CDR2 is YFSETQ in the germline V gene. CDR3 bases: TGCGCCAGCAGCTTGGAGCGCGGGAGTGGAGGGAACACTGAAGCTTTCTTT. It encodes CASSLERGSGGNTEAFF.

This chain connects TRBV3-1 (or the pseudogene TRBV3-2) to TRBJ1-1; D perhaps matches TRBD1 (6 bases). The CDR3 consists of 13 residues. The germline CDR1 and CDR2 sequences are LGHDT and YNNKEL (reference sequence). V lost 2 bases to trimming and J lost 3 bases, with 7 bases between them. For the CDR3, the DNA is TGTGCCAGCAGCCAAACAGGGTACACTGAAGCTTTCTTT. This gives the protein CASSQTGYTEAFF.

The rearrangement uses TRBV28 and TRBJ1-2, with D uncertain. V shed 3 bases and J shed 5 bases, with 10 bases lying between them. This CDR3 has 13 residues. CDR1 and CDR2 from the germline V gene are MDHEN and SYDVKM. Here the CDR3 DNA reads TGTGCCAGCAGTTTGAGGACTACTTATGGCTACACCTTC. It yields the protein CASSLRTTYGYTF.

This chain joins TRBV27 and TRBJ2-7; unclear D gene. V was trimmed by 7 bases and J by 2 bases, leaving 9 bases between them. The CDR3 totals 12 residues. CDR1 and CDR2 from the germline V gene are MNHEY and SMNVEV (reference sequence). As DNA, the CDR3 is TGTGCCAGCACCTCTCCGGCCTACGAGCAGTACTTC. Its protein is CASTSPAYEQYF.

This sequence joins TRBV29-1 and TRBJ1-1; 12 nucleotides align to TRBD1. Germline loops: CDR1 SQVTM, CDR2 ANQGSEA. There are 14 residues in the CDR3. Trimming at V came to 5 bases and at J to 10 bases, leaving 11 bases not matched to a gene. Written as DNA, the CDR3 is TGCAGCGTTACCTCACCGGGACAGGGGGCCGGAGCTTTCTTT. This translates into CSVTSPGQGAGAFF.

The chain links TRBV19 to TRBJ1-1; the match to TRBD1 covers 12 bases. Germline loops: CDR1 LNHDA, CDR2 SQIVND (reference sequence). V was pared by 5 bases and J by 4 bases, with 5 bases of the junction left unmatched. CDR3 length: 15 residues. The CDR3 is CASSPGQGAGTEAFF. The CDR3 DNA follows: TGTGCCAGTAGTCCGGGACAGGGGGCAGGCACTGAAGCTTTCTTT. Based on the CDR3 plus reference TRBV19 and TRBJ1-1, the full variable domain is DGGITQSPKYLFRKEGQNVTLSCEQNLNHDAMYWYRQDPGQGLRLIYYSQIVNDFQKGDIAEGYSVSREKKESFPLTVTSAQKNPTAFYLCASSPGQGAGTEAFFGQGTRLTVV.